Below, 2 T cell receptor beta chains from the same sample are listed, as sequenced in a study of T-cell reconstitution after alpha-beta-depleted transplantation in children (dated by TCRdb to 2016 to 2017). Libraries were made using PCR. TCRdb names Illumina HiSeq 2500 as the instrument used. TCR library preparation used molecular barcoding, with unique molecular identifiers applied to normalize quantification of the TCRbeta repertoire. TCRdb took the public reads, trimmed them with fastp at Q25, ran MiXCR for clone calling and kept in-frame beta chains. Each CDR3 protein appears once, grouped with its most common genes and DNA. Here the sample has about 540,000 distinct CDR3 sequences; 18% occur a single time. 3% to 3.5% of the sample is held by the ten biggest clonotypes. The sample in question was PBMCs from the stem cell graft donor, obtained from the stem cell graft. These receptors were collected from a human donor who donated a stem cell graft to a child with acute lymphoblastic leukemia.

In its sample, this clonotype was seen a few times. This rearrangement joins TRBV9 to TRBJ2-7, with D possibly TRBD2 on 7 matching bases. CDR1 and CDR2 (germline): SGDLS, YYNGEE. Deletions cut 4 bases from V and 5 bases from J, with 22 bases between. The length of the CDR3 is 16 residues. CDR3 sequence (DNA): TGTGCCAGCAGCCCCCAAAGGGGGAGGGCCGTCAACGAGCAGTACTTC. Translation gives CASSPQRGRAVNEQYF.

The CDR3 region has the DNA TGCGCCAGCAGCCCGGGGGTGGGGGACGCCTTTTTAGAGCAGTACTTC. Residues: CASSPGVGDAFLEQYF. The J gene is TRBJ2-7, the V gene TRBV5-1, with a possible D match to TRBD2 (6 bases). The CDR3 has 16 amino acids. Germline V gene data show CDR1 as SGHRS and CDR2 as YFSETQ. The V and J ends lost 4 bases and 7 bases respectively, with 24 bases between them. Filled out from reference TRBV5-1 and TRBJ2-7, the complete variable domain reads KAGVTQTPRYLIKTRGQQVTLSCSPISGHRSVSWYQQTPGQGLQFLFEYFSETQRNKGNFPGRFSGRQFSNSRSEMNVSTLELGDSALYLCASSPGVGDAFLEQYFGPGTRLTVT.